This T cell receptor beta chain was obtained from a study of Ad26.COV2.S vaccination and SARS-CoV-2 variants. This clone was seen once. Germline V lookup: CDR1 SGHTA, CDR2 FQGNSA. The length of the CDR3 is 14 residues. Trimming pared 2 bases from V and 3 bases from J, leaving 11 bases between. Data came from immunoSEQ multiplex PCR; TCRdb stores just in-frame clones and leaves some out. The table shows 240,000 or so clones, with roughly 90% occurring only once. Sample treatment: some 20 received Ad26.COV2.S at low or high dose, single or two shots; about five received placebo; per-sample allocation not given. Collection of the samples took place on day 63 after the first injection of vaccine or placebo.

The sequence was obtained from a person between 18 and 65 years old who received the Ad26.COV2.S COVID-19 vaccine or a placebo. The specimen comprised peripheral blood, sampled in a trial of Ad26.COV2.S vaccine versus placebo. The chain joins TRBV7-2 to TRBJ2-7; the D gene is possibly TRBD1 (8 bases). CDR3 sequence: CASSLSGTGYEQYF. The CDR3 DNA reads TGTGCCAGCAGCTTAAGCGGGACAGGCTACGAGCAGTACTTC.